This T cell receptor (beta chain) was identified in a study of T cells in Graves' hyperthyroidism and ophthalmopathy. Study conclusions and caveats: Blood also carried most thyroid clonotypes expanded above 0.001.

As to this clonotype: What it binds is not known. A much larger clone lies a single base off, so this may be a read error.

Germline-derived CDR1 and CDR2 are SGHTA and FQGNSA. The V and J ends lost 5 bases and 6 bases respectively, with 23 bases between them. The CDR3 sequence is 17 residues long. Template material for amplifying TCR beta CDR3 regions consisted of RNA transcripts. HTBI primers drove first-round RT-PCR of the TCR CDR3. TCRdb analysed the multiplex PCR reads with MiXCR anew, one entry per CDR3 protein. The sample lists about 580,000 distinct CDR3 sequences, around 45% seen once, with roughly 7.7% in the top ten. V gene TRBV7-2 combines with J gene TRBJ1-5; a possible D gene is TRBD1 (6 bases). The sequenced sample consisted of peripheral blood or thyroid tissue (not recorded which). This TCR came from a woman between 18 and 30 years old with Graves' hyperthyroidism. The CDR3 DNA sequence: TGTGCCAGCAGCCCAGGGGTACTCGGGGAAGGAGGTCAGCCCCAGCATTTT. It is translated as CASSPGVLGEGGQPQHF.